Below, 4 T cell receptor beta chains from the same sample are listed, as sequenced in a study of cytomegalovirus exposure and HLA in healthy donors. This PCR relied on a set of 60 Vbeta primers and 13 Jbeta primers. TCRdb keeps only in-frame clones here, not all; method: immunoSEQ multiplex PCR. The table includes approximately 130,000 clones, around 77% detected once. The sequenced sample consisted of PBMCs. The receptors originated from a man aged 50 or older in good health and CMV-seronegative.

The rearrangement joins TRBV18 to TRBJ2-5; D possibly corresponds to TRBD2 (6 bases). V was clipped by 6 bases and J by 9 bases, with 14 bases between them. The CDR3 loop spans 12 amino acids. CDR1 KGHSH and CDR2 LQKENI come from the germline V gene. CDR3 in DNA: TGTGCCAGCTCGGCCGACGGAGGGTCCCAGTACTTC. Protein: CASSADGGSQYF.

This chain connects TRBV18 to TRBJ2-2; possible D gene TRBD1, 6 bases. The CDR3 extends over 15 amino acids. Trimming left V 0 bases short and J 4 bases short, with 9 bases between. Looked up from germline, CDR1 is KGHSH and CDR2 is LQKENI. The CDR3 protein is CASSPPRRGTGELFF. The CDR3 DNA follows: TGTGCCAGCTCACCACCGCGCAGGGGCACCGGGGAGCTGTTTTTT.

The rearrangement joins TRBV10-3 to TRBJ2-7; D perhaps matches TRBD1 (6 bases). Trimming cost V 5 bases and J 4 bases, with 12 bases left between them. Germline CDR1 is ENHRY and CDR2 is SYGVKD. The CDR3 has 13 amino acids. CDR3 nucleotides: TGTGCCATCAGTCCCGGACAGCCTTACGAGCAGTACTTC. This sequence encodes CAISPGQPYEQYF.

This chain links TRBV7-2 with TRBJ2-7; 9 bases are a match to TRBD2. With 8 bases clipped from V and 2 bases from J, the junction kept 13 bases outside the gene matches. Germline CDR1 reads SGHTA; CDR2 reads FQGNSA. The CDR3 contains 16 residues. CDR3 sequence (DNA): TGTGCCAGCGGGCTAGCGGGACCCACAGGAGCCTACGAGCAGTACTTC. Protein sequence: CASGLAGPTGAYEQYF.